This TCR beta chain was sequenced in a study of blood T cell repertoires in COVID-19 (dated by TCRdb to between 2020 and 2021). Regarding the complete study: The collaborator samples originated in the United States, Italy and Spain and spanned the acute and convalescent phases of COVID-19. The material from the prospective study consisted of cDNA or gDNA derived from T cells, B-cell-depleted T cells, or PBMCs. The dataset comprised deeply sampled blood TCRbeta repertoires from subjects exposed to, actively infected with, or recovered from COVID-19. The repertoires were released in a freely available public database intended as a resource for research on the immune response to SARS-CoV-2. The samples were drawn from two sources: the first 160 participants of the ongoing ImmuneRACE study, and some 1,300 subjects contributed by 6 global collaborators. Sample metadata almost always included a de-identified subject ID, COVID-19 status, age in years and sex. Where available, HLA class I and class II types were taken from metadata supplied by the sample provider and were not determined by assay-based typing. The study at large found these results: Clinical and demographic metadata were provided uncurated, with the amount varying by source and participant.

Comments on this clone: Which antigen it targets is not known. Base quality data are lacking; no much larger clone is found one base away.

Enrolling through a virtual design, the prospective study's participants ranged in age from about 18 to 89 years and lived across approximately 25 United States geographic areas. To assign participants to cohorts, the prospective study relied on clinical history that participants themselves reported in a screening survey and a study questionnaire. For ImmuneRACE Cohort 3, a participant was defined as recovered based on two consecutive negative NP/OP PCR tests, clearance by a healthcare professional, or resolution of symptoms. In the prospective study, whole blood, serum and a nasopharyngeal or oropharyngeal swab were collected from each participant by mobile phlebotomists. Participants in the prospective study had the option to provide additional blood draws and questionnaires over an approximately two-month period. Before DNA extraction, blood samples from the prospective study were shipped at room temperature or frozen.

TCRbeta CDR3 regions were amplified from genomic DNA by means of the immunoSEQ Assay, a bias-controlled multiplex PCR. The study's processing was this. Nucleated cell counts per sample were estimated from amplification of reference gene primers within the assay. To quantify the absolute abundance of each unique TCRbeta CDR3 rearrangement, sequence reads were collapsed and filtered. Productive Simpson clonality was computed per sample as the square root of Simpson's diversity index over productive rearrangements. Entries here come from immuneACCESS through TCRdb and include only in-frame sequences with V and J called. Some clones fail to appear in such tables; in the studies checked, an unresolved V gene covers under half of the shortfall, and the cause of the remainder is unknown. The V and J calls and the clone size are those of that table, but D and trimming were determined from the DNA. The sample table shows 250,000 to 300,000 clones, and 70% to 90% are seen once. The ten largest make up approximately 2% of the sample.

The sequenced sample was PBMCs or T cells enriched from blood (not recorded which). The receptor was isolated from a woman aged 45 to 65 who had recovered from COVID-19.

In nucleotides, the sequence is TGTGCCAGCAGCTTTCTCTCCTACGAGCAGTACTTC. Translated, this is CASSFLSYEQYF. The receptor chain draws on TRBV7-9 and TRBJ2-7, with the D gene too uncertain to name. Relative to germline, V is 3 bases shorter and J is 0 bases shorter, with 3 bases between their ends. Reading from cysteine to phenylalanine, the CDR3 counts 12 amino acids. The entry retains the CDR3 DNA only, 36 bases that are in frame from base 1. CDR1 SEHNR and CDR2 FQNEAQ were looked up in the germline V gene (reference sequence).